This T cell receptor (beta chain) was captured in a study of graft-versus-host responses after intestinal transplantation. The data were produced by immunoSEQ multiplex PCR, yet TCRdb's version contains in-frame clones alone and is incomplete. The sample has around 130,000 clones; approximately 94% are singletons. Notes on this clone: What it binds is not known.

The material sequenced was unstimulated CD4+ T cells sorted from spleen or lymph node cells, taken before intestinal transplant. The clonotype comes from a human donor who received an intestinal transplant.

The CDR3 nucleotides read TGTGCCAGCAGCGGACGGGGACAGGGCGAGACCCAGTACTTC. As protein: CASSGRGQGETQYF. The rearrangement uses TRBV7-8 and TRBJ2-5, with 9 bases that match TRBD1. This CDR3 has 14 amino acids. V lost 5 bases, J lost 5 bases, and 6 bases stayed unmatched. CDR1 is SGHVS, CDR2 FQNEAQ, per germline. Supplemented by reference TRBV7-8 and TRBJ2-5, the full variable domain reads GAGVSQSPRYKVAKRGQDVALRCDPISGHVSLFWYQQALGQGPEFLTYFQNEAQLDKSGLPSDRFFAERPEGSVSTLKIQRTQQEDSAVYLCASSGRGQGETQYFGPGTRLLVL.